One sample yielded the 14 T cell receptor beta chains listed below, sequenced in a study of Graves' ophthalmopathy and Graves' hyperthyroidism. Amplified TCR beta CDR3 regions were obtained using RNA transcripts as template. An initial RT-PCR round employing HTBI primers preceded a second-round multiplex PCR. From the multiplex PCR reads, TCRdb called clonotypes with MiXCR, one entry per CDR3 protein. The repertoire consists of around 170,000 distinct CDR3 sequences, with 30% to 45% occurring once and the leading ten covering under 7%. The sequenced sample was peripheral blood. Every receptor here comes from a woman aged 40 to 50 with Graves' ophthalmopathy.

CDR3 bases: TGTGCCAGCCGTCCAATTACGAGAAACACCATATATTTT. It codes for CASRPITRNTIYF. V gene TRBV6-1 combines with J gene TRBJ1-3; D ambiguous. Germline CDR1 MNHNS, CDR2 SASEGT. This CDR3 contains 13 residues. V was trimmed by 8 bases and J by 5 bases, leaving 13 bases between them.

In its sample, this clonotype was seen many times. The chain combines TRBV12-3 or TRBV12-4 with TRBJ1-2, with 8 positions matching TRBD1. The CDR3 loop spans 15 amino acids. The V gene end was trimmed by 1 base and the J gene end by 4 bases; junction bases not matched to a gene: 5. The chain's CDR3 is CASSLVGQGTYGYTF. In DNA, the CDR3 is TGTGCCAGCAGTTTAGTAGGACAGGGAACCTATGGCTACACCTTC.

This clonotype was seen more than once but under ten times. The chain couples TRBV12-3 or TRBV12-4 to TRBJ1-1, with 8 nucleotides matching TRBD1. V lost 5 bases and J lost 3; bases outside the gene matches: 5. This CDR3 is 14 amino acids long. The CDR3 loop reads CASSTTGEDTEAFF. Here the CDR3 DNA reads TGTGCCAGCAGTACGACAGGGGAGGACACTGAAGCTTTCTTT.

In this sample, this clonotype turned up many times. This chain uses TRBV5-8 with TRBJ2-5; D tentatively fits TRBD1 or TRBD2 (5 bases each). V lost 0 bases and J lost 0, with 6 bases in between. The CDR3 runs 14 residues. The germline gives CDR1 SGHTS, CDR2 YDEGEE. The CDR3, as DNA: TGTGCCAGCAGCTTGGTGGGGGACCAAGAGACCCAGTACTTC. It translates to CASSLVGDQETQYF.

This clonotype was observed many times. This sequence joins TRBV9 and TRBJ1-2, with D hard to call. Germline V CDR1 and CDR2: SGDLS, YYNGEE. With 0 bases removed from V and 1 base from J, the gap between germline ends came to 10 bases. The CDR3 consists of 15 residues. The CDR3 region has the DNA TGTGCCAGCAGCGTAGAACAGAGCCATAACTATGGCTACACCTTC. It translates to CASSVEQSHNYGYTF.

The rearrangement links TRBV12-3 or TRBV12-4 to TRBJ2-5, with TRBD2 matching over 10 bases. Germline trimming cut 6 bases from V and 4 bases from J; bases unmatched to any gene: 11. This CDR3 has 16 residues. CDR3 amino acids: CASSPVSGRLGETQYF. The CDR3 bases are TGTGCCAGCAGCCCCGTTAGCGGGAGGCTTGGAGAGACCCAGTACTTC.

This chain links TRBV6-2 or TRBV6-3 with TRBJ1-1; TRBD1 aligns across 7 bases. V lost 1 base, J lost 7 bases, and 3 bases stayed unmatched. The CDR3 runs to 13 residues. Germline V gives CDR1 MNHEY, CDR2 SVGEGT. The CDR3 DNA sequence: TGTGCCAGCAGTTACTTAGGGGGCAGTGAAGCTTTCTTT. Translation gives CASSYLGGSEAFF.

This clonotype was detected ten times or more. The rearrangement links TRBV24-1 to TRBJ2-5; 7 bases map to TRBD1. V was clipped by 2 bases and J by 5 bases; unmatched bases: 13. The CDR3 extends over 17 amino acids. Germline loops: CDR1 KGHDR, CDR2 SFDVKD. The DNA of the CDR3 is TGTGCCACCAGTGATTCTTACCAAGACAGGGTCCGGGAGACCCAGTACTTC. Protein product: CATSDSYQDRVRETQYF.

This clonotype was counted between two and nine times. The chain is built from TRBV28 and TRBJ2-5; TRBD1 aligns across 7 bases. The CDR3 loop spans 13 amino acids. Trimming took 7 bases from V and 4 from J; bases not matched to a gene: 6. Germline loops: CDR1 MDHEN, CDR2 SYDVKM. The CDR3 DNA reads as TGTGCCAGCACCACGACAGGGAGAGAGACCCAGTACTTC. Translating it yields CASTTTGRETQYF.

This clonotype was seen at least ten times. The chain couples TRBV12-3 or TRBV12-4 to TRBJ2-2; 7 bases are shared with TRBD2. V was clipped by 3 bases and J by 6 bases; unmatched bases: 4. There are 14 residues in the CDR3. The CDR3 DNA reads as TGTGCCAGCAGTTTCGGGGGAGGGCCCGGGGAGCTGTTTTTT. It codes for CASSFGGGPGELFF.

Ten or more counts support this clonotype. The gene calls are TRBV15 and TRBJ1-5; D call uncertain. Trimming left V 4 bases short and J 0 bases short, with 7 bases between. The CDR3 runs to 14 residues. Germline V gene data show CDR1 as LNHNV and CDR2 as YYDKDF (reference sequence). DNA for the CDR3: TGTGCCACCAGCAAGGAGCCTAGCAATCAGCCCCAGCATTTT. Encoded protein: CATSKEPSNQPQHF.

Only one count was recorded for this clonotype. The V and J genes are TRBV2 and TRBJ2-5; D perhaps matches TRBD2 (5 bases). V was pared by 8 bases and J by 4 bases, with 14 bases between. Germline-derived CDR1 and CDR2 are SNHLY and FYNNEI. This CDR3 is built from 13 residues. CDR3 sequence (DNA): TGTGCCAGCTCTCCGGGGTTCGGAGAGACCCAGTACTTC. Protein sequence: CASSPGFGETQYF.

This chain uses TRBV7-3 with TRBJ2-2; 7 bases agree with TRBD1. Germline V CDR1 and CDR2: SGHTA, FQGTGA. This CDR3 is built from 15 residues. J lost 7 bases, V lost 6 bases, and 11 bases had no gene match. CDR3 nucleotides: TGTGCCAGCAGTATGGGACAGCCCGCCCACGGGGAGCTGTTTTTT. Translation gives CASSMGQPAHGELFF.

CDR3 nucleotide sequence: TGTGCCAGCAGTGAGTCCCCGATGGAGACCCAGTACTTC. Protein: CASSESPMETQYF. This chain joins TRBV6-1 and TRBJ2-5, with D hard to call. The CDR3 contains 13 residues. V lost 3 bases and J lost 5, with 10 bases in between. In germline, CDR1 is MNHNS, CDR2 SASEGT.